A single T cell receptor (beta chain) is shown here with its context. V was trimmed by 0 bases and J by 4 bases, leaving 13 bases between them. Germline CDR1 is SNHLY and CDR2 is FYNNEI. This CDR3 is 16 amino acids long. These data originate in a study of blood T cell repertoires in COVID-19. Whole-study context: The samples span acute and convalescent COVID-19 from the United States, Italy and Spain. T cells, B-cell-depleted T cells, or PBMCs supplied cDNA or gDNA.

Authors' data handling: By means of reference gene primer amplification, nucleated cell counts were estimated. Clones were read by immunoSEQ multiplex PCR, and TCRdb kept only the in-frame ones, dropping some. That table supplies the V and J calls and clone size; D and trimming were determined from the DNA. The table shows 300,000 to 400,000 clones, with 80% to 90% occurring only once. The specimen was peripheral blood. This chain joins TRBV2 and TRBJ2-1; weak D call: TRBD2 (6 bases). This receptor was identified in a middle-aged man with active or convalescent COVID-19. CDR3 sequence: CASSEAGGEAYNEQFF. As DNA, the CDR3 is TGTGCCAGCAGTGAAGCGGGCGGGGAGGCATACAATGAGCAGTTCTTC.